The clone carrying this T cell receptor beta chain was found many times. Its antigen is unidentified. The data were obtained in a study of T cells in Graves' hyperthyroidism and ophthalmopathy. Study observations and caveats: Patients with ophthalmopathy were separated from those with stable hyperthyroidism by a 13 V-J model.

Amplification of TCR beta CDR3 regions used RNA as the template. Using the HTBI primer set, a first-round RT-PCR was run on the TCR CDR3. TCRdb passed the multiplex PCR reads through MiXCR, listing each CDR3 protein once. The sample yields hundreds of thousands of distinct CDR3 sequences, about 20% seen once. A NOSPECS grade of at least 4, a Clinical Activity Score of at least 3 and duration under 3 months were recorded in ophthalmopathy patients. On the basis of clinical symptoms, serum thyroxine and TRAb, thyroid ultrasound and orbital computed tomography, diagnoses were made. PBMCs came from 9 to 10 ml fresh peripheral blood. The junction had 6 bases not matched to a gene; V was cut back by 4 bases and J by 3 bases. The CDR3 has 14 amino acids. Germline CDR1 is SGHNT and CDR2 is YENEEA.

The receptor's source is a man younger than 45 with Graves' ophthalmopathy. V gene TRBV11-3 combines with J gene TRBJ2-7; 7 nucleotides match TRBD1. The sample taken for sequencing was blood. CDR3 DNA: TGTGCCAGCAGCTACCGGGACAGATACTACGAGCAGTACTTC. Translated: CASSYRDRYYEQYF.